This T cell receptor beta chain was sequenced in a study of blood T cell repertoires in COVID-19. Study information: T cells, B-cell-depleted T cells, or PBMCs provided the cDNA or gDNA that served as material.

Per the study methods: Estimation of nucleated cell counts was performed using reference gene primer amplification. TCRdb's copy holds only in-frame clones and misses some; the assay was immunoSEQ multiplex PCR. The DNA gave D and trimming, while V, J and clone size come from that table. Altogether 450,000 or so clones are present, approximately 90% being singletons, with the ten largest covering under 2%. Germline CDR1 and CDR2: KGHSH and LQKENI. The CDR3 loop spans 14 amino acids. The V end was cut by 4 bases, the J end by 0 bases, with 7 bases between. The sample comprised peripheral blood. The V gene is TRBV18, the J gene TRBJ2-1; no reliable D call. This TCR was sampled from a woman in her 40s with COVID-19, enrolled during active disease. The CDR3 reads CASSQRSSYNEQFF. In nucleotides, the CDR3 is TGTGCCAGCTCACAGAGGAGCTCCTACAATGAGCAGTTCTTC.